This is a list of T cell receptor beta chains from one sample in a study of blood T cell repertoires in COVID-19. Repertoires were generated with immunoSEQ multiplex PCR, while TCRdb's copy carries only in-frame clones and drops some. The sample consists of some 200,000 clones, roughly 79% of them appearing once. Sequenced: peripheral blood. These receptors were collected from a woman aged 40 to 50 with COVID-19, enrolled during active disease. Both conserved end residues are trimmed from each CDR3. Rows may omit the clone size; those that give it use once, few, many or a size class.

TRBV25-1 once ASSGSNRVTGELF
TRBV24-1 . ATSDQLDRGIETQY
TRBV7-9 . ASSSIRQGSASPLH
TRBV7-9 . ASSTYGGTGNYEQY
TRBV7-9 . ASSLGLAGALYNEQF
TRBV5-1 . ASSDRGNTGELF
TRBV27 . ASRRREGDSYEQY
TRBV7-9 . ASSPPGGPEAF
TRBV7-8 few ASSTGTSGSREQF
TRBV4-1 . ASSQETGVYFEQY
TRBV5-8 . ASSLIGTSGYEQY
TRBV28 . ASSFTGLTYEQY
TRBV13 . ASSLRRGSYNSPLH
TRBV19 few ASSIGYGQNTGELF
TRBV3-1/TRBV3-2 . ASSPGLAGANGELF
TRBV29-1 . STNRAAGTETQY
TRBV19 . ASRGQTSNTGELF
TRBV12-3/TRBV12-4 . ASSLARGDTQY
TRBV4-2 . ASSQSPLVRATDTQY
TRBV11-2 . ASSLGGGYEQY
TRBV15 . ATSGSSRGEKLF
TRBV6-1 . ASSEGQSNQPQH
TRBV5-1 . ASSSLAISYNEQF
TRBV27 . ATQPGLAGIDEQF
TRBV29-1 . SVARTGQANYGYT